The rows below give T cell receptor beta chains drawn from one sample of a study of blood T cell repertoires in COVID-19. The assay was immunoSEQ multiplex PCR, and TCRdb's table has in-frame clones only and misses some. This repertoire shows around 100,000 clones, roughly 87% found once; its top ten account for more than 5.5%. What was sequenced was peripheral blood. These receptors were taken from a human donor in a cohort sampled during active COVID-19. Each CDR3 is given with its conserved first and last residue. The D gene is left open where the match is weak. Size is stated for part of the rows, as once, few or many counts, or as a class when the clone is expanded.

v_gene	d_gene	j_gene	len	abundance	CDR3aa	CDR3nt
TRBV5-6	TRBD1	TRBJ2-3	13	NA	CASSLEDRDTQYF	TGTGCCAGCAGCTTGGAGGACAGGGACACGCAGTATTTT
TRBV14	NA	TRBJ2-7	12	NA	CASSHSGRTLYF	TGTGCCAGCAGCCACAGTGGGCGGACATTGTACTTC
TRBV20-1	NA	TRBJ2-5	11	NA	CSASLAETQYF	TGCAGTGCTAGTCTTGCGGAGACCCAGTACTTC
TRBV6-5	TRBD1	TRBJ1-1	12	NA	CATTGVNTEAFF	TGTGCCACTACAGGGGTGAACACTGAAGCTTTCTTT
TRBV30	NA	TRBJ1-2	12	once	CAWSRGGRGYTF	TGTGCCTGGAGTAGGGGGGGGAGAGGCTACACCTTC
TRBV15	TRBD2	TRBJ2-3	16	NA	CATSRERGKDTYTQYF	TGTGCCACCAGCCGAGAGCGGGGGAAAGATACGTATACGCAGTATTTT
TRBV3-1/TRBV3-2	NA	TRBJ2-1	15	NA	CASSQEVGSDNEQFF	TGTGCCAGCAGCCAAGAGGTCGGTTCGGACAATGAGCAGTTCTTC
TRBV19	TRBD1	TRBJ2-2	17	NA	CASRHDRGVFIAGELFF	TGTGCCAGTAGACATGACAGGGGTGTGTTTATAGCCGGGGAGCTGTTTTTT
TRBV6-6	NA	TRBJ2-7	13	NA	CASSYSHSYEQYF	TGTGCCAGCAGTTACTCTCACTCCTACGAGCAGTACTTC
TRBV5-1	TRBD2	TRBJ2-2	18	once	CASSLELFAGGNTGELFF	TGCGCCAGCAGCTTGGAGCTCTTCGCGGGGGGGAACACCGGGGAGCTGTTTTTT
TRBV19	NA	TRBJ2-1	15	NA	CASSMGGRSYNEQFF	TGTGCCAGTAGTATGGGGGGGCGTTCCTACAATGAGCAGTTCTTC
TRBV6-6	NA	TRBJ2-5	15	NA	CASSYSSQGRETQYF	TGTGCCAGCAGTTACTCGAGCCAGGGCAGGGAGACCCAGTACTTC
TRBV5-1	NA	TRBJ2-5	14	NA	CASSLLLAGETQYF	TGCGCCAGCAGCTTGTTACTAGCAGGCGAGACCCAGTACTTC
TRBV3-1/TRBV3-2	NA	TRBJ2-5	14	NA	CASTNPTSKETQYF	TGTGCCAGCACCAATCCGACTAGTAAAGAGACCCAGTACTTC
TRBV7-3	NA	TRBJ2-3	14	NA	CASSLDYSTDTQYF	TGTGCCAGCAGCTTAGACTACTCCACAGATACGCAGTATTTT
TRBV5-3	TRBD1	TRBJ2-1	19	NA	CARSLRTKGQQPTYNEQFF	TGTGCCAGAAGCCTACGAACGAAGGGACAGCAACCTACTTACAATGAGCAGTTCTTC
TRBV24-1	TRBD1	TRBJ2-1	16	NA	CATSDPDRGLHNEQFF	TGTGCCACCAGTGATCCCGACAGGGGGCTTCACAATGAGCAGTTCTTC
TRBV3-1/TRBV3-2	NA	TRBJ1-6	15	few	CASSQGVGDNSPLHF	TGTGCCAGCAGCCAAGGGGTCGGAGATAATTCACCCCTCCACTTT
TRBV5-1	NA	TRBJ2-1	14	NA	CASSLGQDYNEQFF	TGCGCCAGCAGCTTGGGACAGGACTACAATGAGCAGTTCTTC
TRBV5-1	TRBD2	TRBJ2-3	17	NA	CASSLATTGLFTDTQYF	TGCGCCAGCAGCTTGGCCACTACGGGACTATTCACAGATACGCAGTATTTT
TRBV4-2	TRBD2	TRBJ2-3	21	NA	CASSQERLLGLLAGDTDTQYF	TGTGCCAGCAGCCAAGAACGGCTTTTAGGGTTACTAGCGGGGGATACAGATACGCAGTATTTT
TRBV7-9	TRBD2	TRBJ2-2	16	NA	CASSAQEREAPGELFF	TGTGCCAGCAGCGCTCAAGAGCGGGAGGCCCCCGGGGAGCTGTTTTTT
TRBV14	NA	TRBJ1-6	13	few	CASSQGRSSPLHF	TGTGCCAGCAGCCAAGGAAGGAGTTCACCCCTCCACTTT
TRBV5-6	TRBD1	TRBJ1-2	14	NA	CASRITDRGIGYTF	TGTGCCAGCAGGATCACGGACAGGGGGATAGGCTACACCTTC